Listed here is a single TCR beta chain. This sample stems from a study of blood T cell repertoires in COVID-19. TCRdb keeps only in-frame clones here, not all; method: immunoSEQ multiplex PCR. The data contain about 190,000 clones, approximately 90% of them singletons. This CDR3 has 15 residues. Looked up from germline, CDR1 is LGHDT and CDR2 is YNNKEL (reference sequence). The ends were cut back, 3 bases at V and 0 bases at J, with 9 bases in the middle. The rearrangement uses TRBV3-1 (or the pseudogene TRBV3-2) and TRBJ1-3; D gene uncertain. The sample consisted of PBMCs or T cells enriched from blood (not recorded which). The receptor was isolated from a middle-aged woman in a cohort exposed to, infected with or recovered from COVID-19 (not recorded which). Written as DNA, the CDR3 is TGTGCCAGCAGCCAGCCGGGGAGCTCTGGAAACACCATATATTTT. It encodes CASSQPGSSGNTIYF.